Described below is a single T cell receptor (beta chain) sequence and its context. What antigen it recognizes has not been identified. Base qualities were left out, and no much larger clone turns up one base away. This sample is part of a study of tumor-infiltrating lymphocytes in primary liver carcinoma (dated by TCRdb to about 2017). In terms of the full investigation: Of the five patients, three men and two women aged 30 to 69 years, four had hepatocellular carcinoma and one had combined HCC and intrahepatic cholangiocarcinoma. TCRbeta repertoire sequencing, expression microarrays and whole-exome sequencing were combined in the study across five regions of each liver tumor, with adjacent normal tissue and blood also included. A total of 35 or so specimens from 5 patients went through TCRbeta repertoire sequencing, namely 25 tumor regions, 5 adjacent noncancerous liver tissues and 5 peripheral blood samples. Each sample produced roughly 3.65 to 8 million productive TCRbeta reads, and read depth showed no significant difference between tissue types. Technical replicate repertoires showed high reproducibility, with mean shared-clone rates roughly 0.87 and correlation coefficients above 0.95. To link TCRbeta repertoire diversity with the local molecular phenotype, the roughly 23 tumor region samples were profiled using Agilent mRNA microarrays. The tumors of the five patients were staged as T1-T3 N0M0, with maximum diameters ranging from roughly 4 to 11 cm.

Starting from 450 to 500 ng total RNA, TCRbeta-specific cDNA was produced by reverse transcription with a constant-region primer and ProtoScript II reverse transcriptase. Three nested multiplex PCR rounds, following a slightly modified ARM-PCR procedure, were used to build the TCRbeta libraries. Sample barcodes and Illumina adapters were added in a final 25-cycle PCR with Deep VentR polymerase. Before sequencing, amplicons between 200 and 500 bp were purified from gel using a QIAquick gel extraction kit. An Illumina HiSeq 2500 was used to sequence the TCRbeta amplicons, generating 250-bp paired-end reads. The source study handled its data this way. Quality trimming of reads was performed with Trimmomatic v0.33, and paired reads were merged with FLASH v1.2.11 so that full CDR3 sequences could be recovered. V, D and J germline segments were assigned to the rearranged TCRbeta sequences using MiGEC v1.2.1b. VDJtools v1.0.0 computed clonotype statistics and Shannon-Wiener diversity indices. To cut down on sampling bias, every analysis after diversity analysis relied on just the 250 most abundant clonotypes from each sample. TCRdb reprocessed the public reads (quality trimming at Q25 with fastp, clone calling with MiXCR) and kept in-frame beta chains. When rows share a CDR3 protein, they turn into one entry using the most common DNA and genes. The V and J calls shown here were made by TCRdb, not taken from the authors' results. The sample table records fewer than 110,000 distinct CDR3 sequences; around 73% of these occur just once. 12% of the sample is taken by the ten largest.

Total RNA and DNA were co-extracted without cell sorting from about 19-30 mg of bulk tissue using the AllPrep DNA/RNA mini kit. Surgical resection was performed in China between November 2015 and 2016 on about 5 patients with histopathologically diagnosed primary liver carcinoma. At the time of sampling, the patients had chronic HBV infection and had not received any treatment. Five spatially separated regions were sampled per tumor: superior, inferior, left-lateral and right-lateral poles, plus the tumor centre. According to histology, viable tumor cells made up more than 75% of every tumor sample. Fresh tumor and adjacent tissue pieces were bisected; one half was stored in RNAlater at -80°C, the other sent for histology. What the authors observed across the whole study: Only about 8-24% of top clones were present in all five regions of a tumor, suggesting spatial heterogeneity of tumor-infiltrating T cells. Consistent with antigen-driven expansion, pairs of tumor regions showed higher repertoire overlap (mean roughly 35%) than either tumor-adjacent pairs (around 17%) or tumor-blood pairs (roughly 14%). The top 250 clones accounted for a significantly greater share of the repertoire in tumors than in blood (p = 0.039). Comparison of CD4+ and CD8+ T cell repertoires was precluded by the use of bulk unsorted samples. The study included only five patients, and the authors note findings should be validated in a larger study. Because only the TCR beta chain was sequenced and unpaired alpha chains were not captured, true repertoire diversity is likely underestimated.

This TCR derives from a woman aged 55-70 years with primary liver carcinoma and hepatitis B virus infection. Specimen: liver tumor tissue from sampling region 2. The cell subset or site tag for this specimen amounts to: tumor region T2, inferior pole.

The CDR3 here reads CPNCTQQGAGISPLHF. The bases read TGTCCCAACTGCACCCAACAGGGCGCAGGGATTTCACCCCTCCACTTT. This chain joins TRBV11-2 to TRBJ1-6; a tentative D call is TRBD1 (6 bases match). From cysteine to phenylalanine, the CDR3 is 16 amino acids long. Of the read, only the CDR3 DNA is kept; its 48 bases are in frame from base 1. CDR1 SGHAT and CDR2 FQNNGV are derived from the germline V gene.